The clone carrying this T cell receptor beta chain came up many times. RNA transcripts yielded amplified TCR beta CDR3 regions. A first-round RT-PCR of the TCR CDR3 used the HTBI primer set. From the multiplex PCR reads, TCRdb called clonotypes with MiXCR, one entry per CDR3 protein. The sample has a few hundred thousand distinct CDR3 sequences; under 20% are singletons. This sample was taken from a study of T cells in Graves' hyperthyroidism and ophthalmopathy. Sequencing was carried out using blood. This receptor was taken from a woman aged 18-29 years with Graves' ophthalmopathy.

For the CDR3, the DNA is TGTGCCAGCAGCCAAGACCACAGGGGGAACACTGAAGCTTTCTTT. Its protein is CASSQDHRGNTEAFF. V and J are TRBV3-1 and TRBJ1-1, with 7 bases that match TRBD1. V lost 0 bases and J lost 1; bases outside the gene matches: 2. Germline V gene sequence: CDR1 LGHDT, CDR2 YNNKEL (reference sequence). The CDR3 sequence is 15 residues long.